The 20 T cell receptor beta chains in this list originate from one sample, sequenced in a study of T-cell memory formation after mild COVID-19. TCRdb analysed the 5' RACE reads with MiXCR anew, one entry per CDR3 protein. The table lists a few hundred thousand distinct CDR3 sequences, approximately 14% of them singletons. Material for sequencing was PBMCs or a T cell subset sorted from them (not recorded which). Receptors originate from a man aged 18 to 35 who had mild COVID-19 (a few samples of this study predate the infection). Cell type and time point are not known.

The chain has TRBV6-2 or TRBV6-3 and TRBJ2-7, with D possibly matching TRBD2 (6 bases). The CDR3 is 12 amino acids. Trimming stripped 8 bases from V and 7 bases from J, with 15 bases between. In germline, CDR1 is MNHEY, CDR2 SVGEGT. The CDR3 loop reads CASGSGFGEQYF. The CDR3 DNA follows: TGTGCCAGCGGTAGCGGTTTCGGGGAGCAGTACTTC.

The V gene is TRBV7-9, the J gene TRBJ2-7; D is unclear. The CDR3 has 12 amino acids. Germline CDR1 SEHNR, CDR2 FQNEAQ (reference sequence). V was trimmed by 2 bases and J by 6 bases, leaving 8 bases between them. The CDR3 region has the DNA TGTGCCAGCAGCTTATCTACCGGCGAGCAGTACTTC. This sequence encodes CASSLSTGEQYF. The complete variable domain, with remaining parts taken from reference TRBV7-9 and TRBJ2-7, reads DTGVSQNPRHKITKRGQNVTFRCDPISEHNRLYWYRQTLGQGPEFLTYFQNEAQLEKSRLLSDRFSAERPKGSFSTLEIQRTEQGDSAMYLCASSLSTGEQYFGPGTRLTVT.

The CDR3 spells CASSLRVAGFNPQETQYF. The CDR3 region has the DNA TGTGCCAGCAGCTTACGAGTAGCAGGTTTTAACCCACAAGAGACCCAGTACTTC. The genes are TRBV7-8 and TRBJ2-5; no firm D call. Germline V gene lookup returns CDR1 SGHVS and CDR2 FQNEAQ. Trimming took 2 bases from V and 2 from J, leaving 21 bases between them. This CDR3 has 18 residues. The whole variable domain, filled in from reference TRBV7-8 and TRBJ2-5, reads GAGVSQSPRYKVAKRGQDVALRCDPISGHVSLFWYQQALGQGPEFLTYFQNEAQLDKSGLPSDRFFAERPEGSVSTLKIQRTQQEDSAVYLCASSLRVAGFNPQETQYFGPGTRLLVL.

V is TRBV6-1 and J is TRBJ1-2; D might be TRBD1 (5 bases). The CDR3 runs to 15 residues. Trimming cost V 2 bases and J 2 bases, with 12 bases left between them. Germline V gene data show CDR1 as MNHNS and CDR2 as SASEGT. CDR3: CASSESRAANYGYTF. Written as DNA, the CDR3 is TGTGCCAGCAGTGAAAGCAGGGCGGCGAACTATGGCTACACCTTC.

Worth noting for this clonotype: Compared with germline, one end of the junction differs, possibly owing to a read error. The CDR3 DNA sequence: TGTGCCAGAAGCTTAGCGGGCGGGGACTACGAGCAGTACTTC. Translating it yields CARSLAGGDYEQYF. The chain links TRBV7-2 to TRBJ2-7; 7 bases are a match to TRBD2. Germline V gene lookup returns CDR1 SGHTA and CDR2 FQGNSA. The length of the CDR3 is 14 residues.

Only a few counts were recorded for this clonotype. The J gene is TRBJ2-1, the V gene TRBV9; no definite D call. CDR3 length: 15 amino acids. Trimming pared 4 bases from V and 6 bases from J, leaving 17 bases between. In germline, CDR1 is SGDLS, CDR2 YYNGEE. The CDR3 sequence is CASSTPQTRTNEQFF. DNA for the CDR3: TGTGCCAGCAGCACCCCACAGACTCGAACCAATGAGCAGTTCTTC.

This chain connects TRBV7-2 to TRBJ1-1; D not resolved. V lost 3 bases, J lost 0 bases, and 11 bases lay in between. Germline V lookup: CDR1 SGHTA, CDR2 FQGNSA. There are 15 residues in the CDR3. The CDR3 spells CASSFGVRLNTEAFF. CDR3 DNA sequence: TGTGCCAGCAGCTTCGGCGTTAGATTGAACACTGAAGCTTTCTTT.

J is TRBJ2-1 and V is TRBV5-1; no clear D gene. CDR1 and CDR2 (germline): SGHRS, YFSETQ. The length of the CDR3 is 13 residues. With 4 bases removed from V and 4 bases from J, the gap between germline ends came to 9 bases. The CDR3 protein is CASSLSRYNEQFF. DNA for the CDR3: TGCGCCAGCAGCCTTAGCCGGTACAATGAGCAGTTCTTC.

This clonotype appeared many times. This chain connects TRBV5-4 to TRBJ2-5; D is possibly TRBD1 or TRBD2 (6 bases each). This CDR3 is built from 13 residues. V was cut by 3 bases and J by 5 bases, with 11 bases left in between. Germline-derived CDR1 and CDR2 are SGHNT and YYREEE (reference sequence). Written as DNA, the CDR3 is TGTGCCAGCAGCTATAGGGGGGCGGAGACCCAGTACTTC. Translating gives CASSYRGAETQYF.

This chain connects TRBV5-4 to TRBJ2-1; D ambiguous. Germline values: CDR1 SGHNT, CDR2 YYREEE (reference sequence). V lost 4 bases and J lost 4, with 9 bases in between. This CDR3 region has 13 residues. CDR3 DNA sequence: TGTGCCAGCAGCGCCTCGAGGTACAATGAGCAGTTCTTC. It encodes CASSASRYNEQFF.

This clonotype was observed a handful of times. CDR3 in amino acids: CASSLDASGYEQFF. CDR3 in DNA: TGTGCCAGCAGCTTGGATGCCTCGGGGTATGAGCAGTTCTTC. This chain joins TRBV5-4 and TRBJ2-1; possibly TRBD2 for D (5 bases). Germline-derived CDR1 and CDR2 are SGHNT and YYREEE (reference sequence). V was clipped by 0 bases and J by 8 bases, with 12 bases between them. The CDR3 length is 14 residues.

With respect to this clonotype: A junction end diverges from the germline sequence, so it may reflect a read error. The CDR3 DNA reads as TGTGCCATCAGTGAGTCCCGGGGAGGTACCGGGGAGTTGTTTTTT. Translated, it gives CAISESRGGTGELFF. The chain carries TRBV10-3 and TRBJ2-2; a weak D match, TRBD2 (6 bases). The CDR3 sequence is 15 residues long. Germline CDR1 ENHRY, CDR2 SYGVKD.

The genes are TRBV4-1 and TRBJ2-7, with a tentative D call TRBD1 (6 bases). With 3 bases removed from V and 1 base from J, the gap between germline ends came to 13 bases. The germline gives CDR1 MGHRA, CDR2 YSYEKL. The CDR3 has 15 amino acids. The CDR3 loop is CASSQTDSKSYEQYF. The CDR3 coding sequence is TGCGCCAGCAGCCAGACGGACAGCAAATCCTACGAGCAGTACTTC.

This clonotype was detected a few times. The V call is TRBV9, the J call TRBJ1-1; a weak D match, TRBD1 (5 bases). Germline-derived CDR1 and CDR2 are SGDLS and YYNGEE. The V gene lost 4 bases and the J gene lost 6 bases, with 19 bases spanning the gap. The CDR3 extends over 15 amino acids. CDR3 bases: TGTGCCAGCAGCCCCTACGGGGCCAGTTCGGCTGAAGCTTTCTTT. Its protein is CASSPYGASSAEAFF.

V usage is TRBV19 and J usage is TRBJ1-5; the D gene is possibly TRBD1 (5 bases). Germline V gene sequence: CDR1 LNHDA, CDR2 SQIVND (reference sequence). CDR3 length: 14 residues. Trimming removed 4 bases at V and 11 bases at J, with 18 bases between. For the CDR3, the DNA is TGTGCCAGTAGTAGGGACCTTGTGAGAGTGGCCCAGCATTTT. As protein: CASSRDLVRVAQHF.

V usage is TRBV5-1 and J usage is TRBJ1-6, with 9 nucleotides matching TRBD1. Trimming at V came to 4 bases and at J to 5 bases, leaving 7 bases not matched to a gene. The V gene's germline CDR1 is SGHRS and CDR2 YFSETQ. The CDR3 covers 16 residues. Here the CDR3 DNA reads TGCGCCAGCAGCACGGACAGGGGCGGTAATAATTCACCCCTCCACTTT. It translates to CASSTDRGGNNSPLHF.

In this sample, this clonotype turned up a few times. The genes are TRBV5-1 and TRBJ2-6; the D call may be TRBD1 or TRBD2 (5 bases each). Germline CDR1 and CDR2: SGHRS and YFSETQ. The CDR3 totals 17 residues. V lost 0 bases to trimming and J lost 2 bases, with 12 bases between them. Here the CDR3 reads CASSLEGPLAGANVLTF. DNA of the CDR3: TGCGCCAGCAGCTTGGAGGGACCCCTAGCTGGGGCCAACGTCCTGACTTTC.

This clonotype was seen more than once but under ten times. The chain has TRBV6-1 and TRBJ1-2; 7 bases align to TRBD1. The germline V gene has CDR1 MNHNS and CDR2 SASEGT. With 5 bases clipped from V and 8 bases from J, the junction kept 11 bases outside the gene matches. The length of the CDR3 is 14 residues. The CDR3 DNA is TGTGCCAGCAGTAACAGGGGATCCAGCCCCGGCTACACCTTC. This sequence encodes CASSNRGSSPGYTF.

The rearrangement joins TRBV4-3 to TRBJ1-1; D remains ambiguous. CDR1 is LGHNA and CDR2 is YSLEER in the germline V gene. This CDR3 is 14 amino acids long. Deletions cut 1 base from V and 2 bases from J, with 8 bases between. CDR3 sequence reads: CASSQGYLNTEAFF. As DNA, the CDR3 is TGCGCCAGCAGCCAAGGCTATTTAAACACTGAAGCTTTCTTT.

The chain uses TRBV18 and TRBJ2-2, with D possibly called TRBD1 or TRBD2 (5 bases each). Germline V gives CDR1 KGHSH, CDR2 LQKENI. V lost 6 bases and J lost 2, with 10 bases in between. The CDR3 is 14 amino acids. Written as DNA, the CDR3 is TGTGCCAGCTCCGGGACGGGAAACACCGGGGAGCTGTTTTTT. It translates to CASSGTGNTGELFF.